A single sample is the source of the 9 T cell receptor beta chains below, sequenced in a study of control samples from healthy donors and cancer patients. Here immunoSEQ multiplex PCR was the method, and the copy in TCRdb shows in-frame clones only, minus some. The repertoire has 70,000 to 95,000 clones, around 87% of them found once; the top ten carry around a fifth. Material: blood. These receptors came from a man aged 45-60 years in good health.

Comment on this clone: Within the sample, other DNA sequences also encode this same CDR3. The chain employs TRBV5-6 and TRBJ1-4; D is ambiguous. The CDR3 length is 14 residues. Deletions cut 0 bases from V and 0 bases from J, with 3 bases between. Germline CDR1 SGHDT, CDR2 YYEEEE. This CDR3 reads CASSLVATNEKLFF. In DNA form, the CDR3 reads TGTGCCAGCAGCTTGGTCGCAACTAATGAAAAACTGTTTTTT.

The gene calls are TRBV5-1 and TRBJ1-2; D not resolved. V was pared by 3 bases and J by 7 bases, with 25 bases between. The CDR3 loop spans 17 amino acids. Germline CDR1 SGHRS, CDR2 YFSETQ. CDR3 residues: CASSSTLGSGTYFGYTF. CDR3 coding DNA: TGCGCCAGCAGCTCGACCCTCGGGTCGGGTACGTACTTTGGCTACACCTTC.

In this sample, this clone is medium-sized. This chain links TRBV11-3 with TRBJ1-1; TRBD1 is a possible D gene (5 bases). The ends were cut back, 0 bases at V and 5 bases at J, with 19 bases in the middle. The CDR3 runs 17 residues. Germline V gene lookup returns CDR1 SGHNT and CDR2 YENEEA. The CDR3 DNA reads TGTGCCAGCAGCTTAGAAAGGGGAGGATTTCGAGGAACTGAAGCTTTCTTT. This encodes CASSLERGGFRGTEAFF.

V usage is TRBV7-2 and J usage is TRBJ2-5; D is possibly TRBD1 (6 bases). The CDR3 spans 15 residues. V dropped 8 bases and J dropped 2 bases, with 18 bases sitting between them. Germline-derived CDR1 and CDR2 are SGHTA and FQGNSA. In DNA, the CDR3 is TGTGCCAGCTCCAGTCTCCAGGGGACGCAAGAGACCCAGTACTTC. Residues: CASSSLQGTQETQYF.

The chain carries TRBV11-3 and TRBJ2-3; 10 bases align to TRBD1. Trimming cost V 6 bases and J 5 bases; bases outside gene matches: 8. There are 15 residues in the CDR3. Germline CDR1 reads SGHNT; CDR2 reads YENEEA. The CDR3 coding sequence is TGTGCCAGCAGTCCGGACAGGGGGAGGATAGATACGCAGTATTTT. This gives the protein CASSPDRGRIDTQYF.

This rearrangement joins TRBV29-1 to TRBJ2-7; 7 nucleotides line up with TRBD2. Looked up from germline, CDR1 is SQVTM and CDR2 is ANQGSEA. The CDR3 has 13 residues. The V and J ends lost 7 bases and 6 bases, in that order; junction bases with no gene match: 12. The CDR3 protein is CSGGLAGASEQYF. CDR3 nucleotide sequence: TGCAGCGGGGGCCTGGCGGGAGCTTCCGAGCAGTACTTC.

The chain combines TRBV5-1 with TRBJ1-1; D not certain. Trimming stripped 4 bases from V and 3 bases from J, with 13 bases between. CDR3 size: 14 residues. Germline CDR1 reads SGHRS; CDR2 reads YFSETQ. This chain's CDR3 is CASSPGTRDTEAFF. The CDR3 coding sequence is TGCGCCAGCAGCCCCGGAACTAGGGACACTGAAGCTTTCTTT.

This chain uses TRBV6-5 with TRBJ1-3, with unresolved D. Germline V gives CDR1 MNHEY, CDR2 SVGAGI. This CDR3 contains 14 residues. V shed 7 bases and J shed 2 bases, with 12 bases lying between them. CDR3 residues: CASKGVSAGNTIYF. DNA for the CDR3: TGTGCCAGCAAAGGTGTGAGTGCTGGAAACACCATATATTTT.

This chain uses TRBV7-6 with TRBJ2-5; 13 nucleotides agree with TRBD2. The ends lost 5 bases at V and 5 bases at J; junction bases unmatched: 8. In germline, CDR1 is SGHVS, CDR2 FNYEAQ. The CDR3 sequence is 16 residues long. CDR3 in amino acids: CASSPGTSGGEETQYF. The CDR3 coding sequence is TGTGCCAGCAGCCCCGGAACTAGCGGGGGGGAGGAGACCCAGTACTTC.